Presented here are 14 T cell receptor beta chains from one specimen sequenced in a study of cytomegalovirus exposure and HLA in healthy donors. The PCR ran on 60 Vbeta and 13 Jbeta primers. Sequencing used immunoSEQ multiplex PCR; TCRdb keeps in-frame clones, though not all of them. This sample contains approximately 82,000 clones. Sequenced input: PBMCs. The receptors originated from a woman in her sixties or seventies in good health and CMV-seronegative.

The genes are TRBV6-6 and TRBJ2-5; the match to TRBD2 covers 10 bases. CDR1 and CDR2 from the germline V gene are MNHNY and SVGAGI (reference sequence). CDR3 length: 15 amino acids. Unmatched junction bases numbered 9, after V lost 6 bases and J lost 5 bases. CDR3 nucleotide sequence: TGTGCCAGCAGGGGAGCGGGAGGGGGGTATGAGACCCAGTACTTC. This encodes CASRGAGGGYETQYF.

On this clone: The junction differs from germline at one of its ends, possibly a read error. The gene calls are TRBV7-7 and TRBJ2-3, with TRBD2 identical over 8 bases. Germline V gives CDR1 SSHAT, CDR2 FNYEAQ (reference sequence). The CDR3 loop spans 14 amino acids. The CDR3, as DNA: TGTGCTAGCAGCTTAGCCGGGGGGGGAGATACGCAGTATTTT. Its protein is CASSLAGGGDTQYF. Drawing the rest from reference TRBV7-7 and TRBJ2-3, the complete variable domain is GAGVSQSPRYKVTKRGQDVTLRCDPISSHATLYWYQQALGQGPEFLTYFNYEAQPDKSGLPSDRFSAERPEGSISTLTIQRTEQRDSAMYRCASSLAGGGDTQYFGPGTRLTVL.

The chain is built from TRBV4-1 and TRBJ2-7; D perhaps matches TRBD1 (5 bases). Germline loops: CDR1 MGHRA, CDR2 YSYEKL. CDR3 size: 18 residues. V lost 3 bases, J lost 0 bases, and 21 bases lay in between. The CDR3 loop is CASSQAIRTLLYSYEQYF. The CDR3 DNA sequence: TGCGCCAGCAGCCAGGCCATACGGACACTCCTTTACTCCTACGAGCAGTACTTC.

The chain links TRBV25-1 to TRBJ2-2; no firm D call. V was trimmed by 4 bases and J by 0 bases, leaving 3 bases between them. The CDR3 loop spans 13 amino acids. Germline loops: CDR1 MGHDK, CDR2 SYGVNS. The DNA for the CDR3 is TGTGCCAGCAGTGGGCCGAACACCGGGGAGCTGTTTTTT. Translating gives CASSGPNTGELFF.

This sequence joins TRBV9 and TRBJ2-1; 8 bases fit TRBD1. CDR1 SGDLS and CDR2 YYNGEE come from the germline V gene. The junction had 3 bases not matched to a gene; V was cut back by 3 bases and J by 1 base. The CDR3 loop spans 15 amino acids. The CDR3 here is CASSATGGSYNEQFF. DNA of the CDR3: TGTGCCAGCAGCGCAACAGGGGGTTCCTACAATGAGCAGTTCTTC.

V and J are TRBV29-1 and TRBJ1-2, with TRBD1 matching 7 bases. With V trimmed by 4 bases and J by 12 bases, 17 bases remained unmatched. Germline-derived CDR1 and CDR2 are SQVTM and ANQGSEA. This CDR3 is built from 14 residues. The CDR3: CSVADPGGQAPDTF. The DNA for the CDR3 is TGCAGCGTTGCCGATCCCGGTGGACAGGCTCCGGACACCTTC. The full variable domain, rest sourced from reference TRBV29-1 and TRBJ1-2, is SAVISQKPSRDICQRGTSLTIQCQVDSQVTMMFWYRQQPGQSLTLIATANQGSEATYESGFVIDKFPISRPNLTFSTLTVSNMSPEDSSIYLCSVADPGGQAPDTFGSGTRLTVV.

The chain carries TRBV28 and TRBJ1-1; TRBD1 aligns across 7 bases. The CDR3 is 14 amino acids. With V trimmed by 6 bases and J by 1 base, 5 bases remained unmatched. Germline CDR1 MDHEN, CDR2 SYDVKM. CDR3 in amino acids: CASRIGQENTEAFF. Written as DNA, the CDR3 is TGTGCCAGCAGGATAGGACAGGAGAACACTGAAGCTTTCTTT. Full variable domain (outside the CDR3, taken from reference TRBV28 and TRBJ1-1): DVKVTQSSRYLVKRTGEKVFLECVQDMDHENMFWYRQDPGLGLRLIYFSYDVKMKEKGDIPEGYSVSREKKERFSLILESASTNQTSMYLCASRIGQENTEAFFGQGTRLTVV.

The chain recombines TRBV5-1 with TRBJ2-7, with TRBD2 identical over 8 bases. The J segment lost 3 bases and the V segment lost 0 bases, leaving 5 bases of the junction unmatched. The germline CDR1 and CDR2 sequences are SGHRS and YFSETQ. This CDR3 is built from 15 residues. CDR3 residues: CASSLAVGTSYEQYF. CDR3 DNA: TGCGCCAGCAGCTTGGCCGTCGGGACTAGCTACGAGCAGTACTTC.

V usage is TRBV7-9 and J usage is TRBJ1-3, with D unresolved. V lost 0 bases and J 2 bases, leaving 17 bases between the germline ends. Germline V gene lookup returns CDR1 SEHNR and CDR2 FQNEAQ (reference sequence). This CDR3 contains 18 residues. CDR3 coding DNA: TGTGCCAGCAGCTTAGCGCTGGGCAGCTTGAACGCTGGAAACACCATATATTTT. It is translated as CASSLALGSLNAGNTIYF.

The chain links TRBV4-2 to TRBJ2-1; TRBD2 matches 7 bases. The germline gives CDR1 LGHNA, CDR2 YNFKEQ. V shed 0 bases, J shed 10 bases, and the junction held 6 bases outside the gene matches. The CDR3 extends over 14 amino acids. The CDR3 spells CASSQDTGGGEQFF. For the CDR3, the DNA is TGTGCCAGCAGCCAAGATACGGGAGGTGGGGAGCAGTTCTTC.

CDR3 in amino acids: CASSYPRTANTYEQYF. Written as DNA, the CDR3 is TGTGCCAGTAGTTACCCCAGGACAGCTAACACCTACGAGCAGTACTTC. V and J are TRBV19 and TRBJ2-7; TRBD1 is a possible D gene (6 bases). The V gene's germline CDR1 is LNHDA and CDR2 SQIVND (reference sequence). V was cut by 5 bases and J by 2 bases, with 19 bases left in between. The CDR3 is 16 amino acids.

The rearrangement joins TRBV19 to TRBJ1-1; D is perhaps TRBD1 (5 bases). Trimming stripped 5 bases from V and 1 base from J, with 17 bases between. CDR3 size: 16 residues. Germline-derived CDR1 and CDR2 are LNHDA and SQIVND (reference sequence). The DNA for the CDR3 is TGTGCCAGTAGTCCGTCGGGGGGGAGGCAGAACACTGAAGCTTTCTTT. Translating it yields CASSPSGGRQNTEAFF.

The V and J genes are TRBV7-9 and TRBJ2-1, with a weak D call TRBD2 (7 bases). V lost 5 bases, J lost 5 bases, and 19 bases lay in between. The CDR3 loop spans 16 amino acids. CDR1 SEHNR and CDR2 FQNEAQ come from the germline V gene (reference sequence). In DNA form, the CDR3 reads TGTGCCAGCAGCCCTATCAAGGGGGGGACCCACAATGAGCAGTTCTTC. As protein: CASSPIKGGTHNEQFF.

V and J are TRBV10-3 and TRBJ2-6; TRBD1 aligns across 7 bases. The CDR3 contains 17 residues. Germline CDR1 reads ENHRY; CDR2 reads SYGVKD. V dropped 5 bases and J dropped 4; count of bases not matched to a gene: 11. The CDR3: CAISLTGAARGANVLTF. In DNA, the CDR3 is TGTGCCATCAGTTTAACAGGGGCCGCACGCGGGGCCAACGTCCTGACTTTC.